Shown below are 20 T cell receptor beta chains from a single sample sequenced in a study of cytomegalovirus exposure and HLA in healthy donors. The study ran its PCR with 60 Vbeta and 13 Jbeta primers. TCRdb's table, derived via immunoSEQ multiplex PCR, lists solely in-frame clones and lacks some. The data contain approximately 120,000 clones, more than 60% of them singletons. Sequenced material: PBMCs. These receptors were collected from a female donor in good health and CMV-seronegative.

The chain combines TRBV9 with TRBJ2-2; TRBD2 is a possible D gene (7 bases). The germline V gene encodes CDR1 SGDLS and CDR2 YYNGEE. V shed 4 bases and J shed 3 bases, with 28 bases lying between them. This CDR3 spans 20 amino acids. The CDR3 DNA sequence: TGTGCCAGCAGCCCAGGGGCCACCGTGCGGGGGAGATTGGACACCGGGGAGCTGTTTTTT. This codes for CASSPGATVRGRLDTGELFF.

This clone has just a few counts. The chain employs TRBV5-1 and TRBJ1-4; D is undetermined. The CDR3 loop spans 15 amino acids. The germline V gene has CDR1 SGHRS and CDR2 YFSETQ. Trimming stripped 0 bases from V and 5 bases from J, with 11 bases between. The CDR3 loop is CASSLDEFKNEKLFF. CDR3 nucleotide sequence: TGCGCCAGCAGCTTGGACGAGTTCAAAAATGAAAAACTGTTTTTT.

The CDR3 coding sequence is TGTGCCAGCAGCTCGGCGAGGACAGCGGAGACAACTAATGAAAAACTGTTTTTT. The encoded protein is CASSSARTAETTNEKLFF. This chain uses TRBV7-9 with TRBJ1-4, with D maybe TRBD1 (6 bases). CDR3 length: 18 residues. V gave up 4 bases and J gave up 0 bases, with 18 bases separating them. Germline V gives CDR1 SEHNR, CDR2 FQNEAQ (reference sequence).

This clone was seen only a few times. The rearrangement joins TRBV5-6 to TRBJ2-7, with no clear D. Germline CDR1 is SGHDT and CDR2 is YYEEEE. V was pared by 1 base and J by 0 bases, with 8 bases between. The CDR3 runs to 14 residues. CDR3 in amino acids: CASSLMPVSYEQYF. CDR3 nucleotides: TGTGCCAGCAGCTTGATGCCAGTCTCCTACGAGCAGTACTTC. The complete variable domain, with remaining parts taken from reference TRBV5-6 and TRBJ2-7, reads DAGVTQSPTHLIKTRGQQVTLRCSPKSGHDTVSWYQQALGQGPQFIFQYYEEEERQRGNFPDRFSGHQFPNYSSELNVNALLLGDSALYLCASSLMPVSYEQYFGPGTRLTVT.

This sequence joins TRBV19 and TRBJ1-2; tentatively, D is TRBD1 (5 bases). CDR1 is LNHDA and CDR2 is SQIVND in the germline V gene (reference sequence). The CDR3 has 17 amino acids. The V end was cut by 4 bases, the J end by 3 bases, with 21 bases between. CDR3 protein: CASSTGTWGRGDYGYTF. As DNA, the CDR3 is TGTGCCAGTAGTACGGGGACTTGGGGCCGAGGAGACTATGGCTACACCTTC. Full variable domain (outside the CDR3, taken from reference TRBV19 and TRBJ1-2): DGGITQSPKYLFRKEGQNVTLSCEQNLNHDAMYWYRQDPGQGLRLIYYSQIVNDFQKGDIAEGYSVSREKKESFPLTVTSAQKNPTAFYLCASSTGTWGRGDYGYTFGSGTRLTVV.

The chain employs TRBV5-5 and TRBJ1-1; 7 bases map to TRBD1. Trimming removed 3 bases from V and 1 base from J; junction bases left unmatched: 6. Germline lookup yields CDR1 SGHKS and CDR2 YYEKEE (reference sequence). This CDR3 contains 15 residues. The CDR3 nucleotides are TGTGCCAGCAGCTGGGGAGGACAGGCGAACACTGAAGCTTTCTTT. The encoded protein is CASSWGGQANTEAFF.

The chain joins TRBV7-9 to TRBJ2-7; 7 bases are shared with TRBD1. This CDR3 comprises 12 residues. Germline trimming cut 5 bases from V and 6 bases from J; bases unmatched to any gene: 4. Germline V lookup: CDR1 SEHNR, CDR2 FQNEAQ (reference sequence). The CDR3, as DNA: TGTGCCAGCAGCGACAGGGTGGTCGAGCAGTACTTC. Translated, it gives CASSDRVVEQYF. The variable domain in full, with the rest retrieved from reference TRBV7-9 and TRBJ2-7, is DTGVSQNPRHKITKRGQNVTFRCDPISEHNRLYWYRQTLGQGPEFLTYFQNEAQLEKSRLLSDRFSAERPKGSFSTLEIQRTEQGDSAMYLCASSDRVVEQYFGPGTRLTVT.

The chain employs TRBV30 and TRBJ2-5; D is unresolved. Per germline, CDR1 GTSNPN and CDR2 SVGIG (reference sequence). The CDR3 is 11 amino acids. Trimming left V 5 bases short and J 2 bases short, with 6 bases between. CDR3 protein: CAWSVQETQYF. CDR3 coding DNA: TGTGCCTGGTCAGTACAAGAGACCCAGTACTTC.

Remarks on this clone: Other DNA sequences in the sample encode the same CDR3. The chain recombines TRBV6-5 with TRBJ2-7; TRBD1 is a possible D gene (5 bases). This CDR3 contains 14 residues. The ends were cut back, 6 bases at V and 4 bases at J, with 16 bases in the middle. Germline V lookup: CDR1 MNHEY, CDR2 SVGAGI. The CDR3 loop is CASRREGASYEQYF. As DNA, the CDR3 is TGTGCCAGCAGGAGAGAAGGGGCCTCTTACGAGCAGTACTTC.

This chain uses TRBV6-5 with TRBJ2-1; possible D gene TRBD2, 5 bases. V was shortened by 4 bases and J by 1 base, with 11 bases between the two germline ends. Per the germline V gene, CDR1 is MNHEY and CDR2 is SVGAGI. The length of the CDR3 is 15 residues. The CDR3 nucleotides read TGTGCCAGCAGTTTTCGAGGGCCGTCCTACAATGAGCAGTTCTTC. Protein product: CASSFRGPSYNEQFF.

This clone appeared a single time. The V gene is TRBV2, the J gene TRBJ2-1; 7 nucleotides align to TRBD2. The CDR3 is 18 amino acids. Germline-derived CDR1 and CDR2 are SNHLY and FYNNEI. Trimming at V came to 3 bases and at J to 0 bases, leaving 11 bases not matched to a gene. CDR3 DNA: TGTGCCAGCAGTGACCTGCTTGGGGGGGGGAGCTCCTACAATGAGCAGTTCTTC. This codes for CASSDLLGGGSSYNEQFF.

The V and J genes are TRBV5-6 and TRBJ1-5, with 7 bases identical to TRBD1. Germline V gene data show CDR1 as SGHDT and CDR2 as YYEEEE. The trim removed 4 bases at V and 1 base at J, leaving 8 bases unmatched. The CDR3 runs to 16 residues. The CDR3 spells CASSDSQGFSNQPQHF. The CDR3 DNA is TGTGCCAGCAGCGATTCACAGGGGTTCAGCAATCAGCCCCAGCATTTT.

This clone showed up many times. The chain carries TRBV7-6 and TRBJ2-7; D is possibly TRBD2 (5 bases). The CDR3 totals 16 residues. Germline loops: CDR1 SGHVS, CDR2 FNYEAQ. Between the trimmed V and J ends, which lost 4 bases and 0 bases, there was a span of 16 bases. Written as DNA, the CDR3 is TGTGCCAGCAGCTCTTGGACTTCGAAGAGCTCCTACGAGCAGTACTTC. It codes for CASSSWTSKSSYEQYF.

The J gene is TRBJ2-2, the V gene TRBV6-5; D is possibly TRBD1 (5 bases). This CDR3 has 15 amino acids. V was pared by 6 bases and J by 4 bases, with 15 bases between. CDR1 MNHEY and CDR2 SVGAGI come from the germline V gene. Here the CDR3 DNA reads TGTGCCAGCAGCCCCTCGGACACGGGCACCGGGGAGCTGTTTTTT. It is translated as CASSPSDTGTGELFF.

This chain joins TRBV5-6 and TRBJ2-5; D unresolved. The end of the DNA aligns better with TRBJ2-7, so the J call may be wrong. Germline lookup yields CDR1 SGHDT and CDR2 YYEEEE. The CDR3 runs 14 residues. CDR3 protein: CASSHLLSSYEQYF. The CDR3, as DNA: TGTGCCAGCAGCCACCTTCTTAGCTCCTACGAGCAGTACTTC.

This chain joins TRBV6-5 and TRBJ2-3, with unresolved D. The length of the CDR3 is 13 residues. The germline CDR1 and CDR2 sequences are MNHEY and SVGAGI. Trimming shortened V by 0 bases and J by 7 bases, and 8 bases separated the two germline ends. The CDR3 sequence is CASSYSREYTQYF. The CDR3 DNA reads as TGTGCCAGCAGTTACTCGAGAGAATATACGCAGTATTTT.

The chain combines TRBV19 with TRBJ2-3; 7 nucleotides agree with TRBD1. The CDR3 contains 13 residues. V shed 6 bases, J shed 1 base, and the junction held 1 base outside the gene matches. CDR1 and CDR2 from the germline V gene are LNHDA and SQIVND (reference sequence). The CDR3 sequence is CASSTGGTDTQYF. In DNA, the CDR3 is TGTGCCAGTAGCACAGGGGGCACAGATACGCAGTATTTT.

CDR3 nucleotides: TGTGCCAGCAGTGAAGGGAGGGGGCAGGGGGGAAACACCATATATTTT. It encodes CASSEGRGQGGNTIYF. This rearrangement joins TRBV2 to TRBJ1-3; 7 nucleotides line up with TRBD1. The CDR3 sequence is 16 residues long. Germline CDR1 reads SNHLY; CDR2 reads FYNNEI. Trimming at V came to 1 base and at J to 4 bases, leaving 7 bases not matched to a gene.

The CDR3 nucleotides are TGTGCCAGCCTTCTACAATCGCTCGGGACAGGGGGGAATGGCTACACCTTC. It encodes CASLLQSLGTGGNGYTF. The J gene is TRBJ1-2, the V gene TRBV2; 11 bases line up with TRBD1. The CDR3 contains 17 residues. After removal of 8 bases from V and 6 bases from J, the junction contained 17 bases not matched to a gene. Per germline, CDR1 SNHLY and CDR2 FYNNEI. Full variable domain (remainder filled in from reference TRBV2 and TRBJ1-2): EPEVTQTPSHQVTQMGQEVILRCVPISNHLYFYWYRQILGQKVEFLVSFYNNEISEKSEIFDDQFSVERPDGSNFTLKIRSTKLEDSAMYFCASLLQSLGTGGNGYTFGSGTRLTVV.

The table lists this clone with a count of one. The chain has TRBV4-1 and TRBJ1-1; a weak D match, TRBD1 (6 bases). The CDR3 has 15 residues. V was shortened by 3 bases and J by 4 bases, with 15 bases between the two germline ends. Germline V gives CDR1 MGHRA, CDR2 YSYEKL. The CDR3 reads CASSQIGGLGTEAFF. Here the CDR3 DNA reads TGCGCCAGCAGCCAGATAGGGGGTTTGGGCACTGAAGCTTTCTTT.